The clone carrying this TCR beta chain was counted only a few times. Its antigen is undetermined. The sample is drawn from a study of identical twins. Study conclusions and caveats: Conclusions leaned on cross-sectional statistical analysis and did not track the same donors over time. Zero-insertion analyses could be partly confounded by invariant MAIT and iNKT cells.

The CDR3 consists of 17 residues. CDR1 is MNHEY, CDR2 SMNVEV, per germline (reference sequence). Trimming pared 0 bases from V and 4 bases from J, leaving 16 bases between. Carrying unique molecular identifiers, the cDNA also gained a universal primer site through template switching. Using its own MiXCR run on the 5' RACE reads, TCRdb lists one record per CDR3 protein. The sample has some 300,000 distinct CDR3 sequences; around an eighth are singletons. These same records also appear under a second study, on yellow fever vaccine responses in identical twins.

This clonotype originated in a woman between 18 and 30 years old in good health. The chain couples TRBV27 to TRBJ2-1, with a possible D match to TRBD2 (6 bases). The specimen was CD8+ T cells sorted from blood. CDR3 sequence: CASSLSASERAYNEQFF. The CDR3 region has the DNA TGTGCCAGCAGTTTATCCGCCTCCGAGCGGGCGTACAATGAGCAGTTCTTC.